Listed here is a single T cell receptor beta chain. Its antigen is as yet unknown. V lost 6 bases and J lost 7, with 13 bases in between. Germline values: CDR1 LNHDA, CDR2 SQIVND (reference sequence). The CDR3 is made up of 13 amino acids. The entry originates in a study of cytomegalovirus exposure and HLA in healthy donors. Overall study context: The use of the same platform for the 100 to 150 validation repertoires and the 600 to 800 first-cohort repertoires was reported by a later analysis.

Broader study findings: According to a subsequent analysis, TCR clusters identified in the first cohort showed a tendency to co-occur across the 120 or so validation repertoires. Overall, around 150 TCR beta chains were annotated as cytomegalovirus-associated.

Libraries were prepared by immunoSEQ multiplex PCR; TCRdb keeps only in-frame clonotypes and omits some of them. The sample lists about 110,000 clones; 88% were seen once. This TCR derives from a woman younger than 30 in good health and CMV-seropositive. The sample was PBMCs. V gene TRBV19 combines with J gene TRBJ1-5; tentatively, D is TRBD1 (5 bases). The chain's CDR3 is CASRGRESQPQHF. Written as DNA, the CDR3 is TGTGCCAGTAGGGGCAGGGAATCCCAGCCCCAGCATTTT. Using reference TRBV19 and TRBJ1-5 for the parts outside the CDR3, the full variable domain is DGGITQSPKYLFRKEGQNVTLSCEQNLNHDAMYWYRQDPGQGLRLIYYSQIVNDFQKGDIAEGYSVSREKKESFPLTVTSAQKNPTAFYLCASRGRESQPQHFGDGTRLSIL.